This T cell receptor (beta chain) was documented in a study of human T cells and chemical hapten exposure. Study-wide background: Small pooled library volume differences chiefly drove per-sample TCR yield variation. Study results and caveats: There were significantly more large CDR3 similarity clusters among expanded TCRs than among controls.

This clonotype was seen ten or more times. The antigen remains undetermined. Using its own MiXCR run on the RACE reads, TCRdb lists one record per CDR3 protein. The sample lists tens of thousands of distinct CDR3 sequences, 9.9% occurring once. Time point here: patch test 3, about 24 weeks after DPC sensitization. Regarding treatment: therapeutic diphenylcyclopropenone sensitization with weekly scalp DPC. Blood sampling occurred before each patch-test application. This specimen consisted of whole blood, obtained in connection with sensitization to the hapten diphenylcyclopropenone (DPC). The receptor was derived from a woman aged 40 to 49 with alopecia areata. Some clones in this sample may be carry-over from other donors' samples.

The CDR3 nucleotides read TGTGCCAGCAGCTTAGGCGTCCTGCGAGGAGTTACGAACACCGGGGAGCTGTTTTTT. Translated, it gives CASSLGVLRGVTNTGELFF. This sequence joins TRBV7-9 and TRBJ2-2, with D unclear. Trimming took off 1 base at V and 0 bases at J, with 18 bases between the two ends. The germline V gene has CDR1 SEHNR and CDR2 FQNEAQ (reference sequence). CDR3 length: 19 residues.